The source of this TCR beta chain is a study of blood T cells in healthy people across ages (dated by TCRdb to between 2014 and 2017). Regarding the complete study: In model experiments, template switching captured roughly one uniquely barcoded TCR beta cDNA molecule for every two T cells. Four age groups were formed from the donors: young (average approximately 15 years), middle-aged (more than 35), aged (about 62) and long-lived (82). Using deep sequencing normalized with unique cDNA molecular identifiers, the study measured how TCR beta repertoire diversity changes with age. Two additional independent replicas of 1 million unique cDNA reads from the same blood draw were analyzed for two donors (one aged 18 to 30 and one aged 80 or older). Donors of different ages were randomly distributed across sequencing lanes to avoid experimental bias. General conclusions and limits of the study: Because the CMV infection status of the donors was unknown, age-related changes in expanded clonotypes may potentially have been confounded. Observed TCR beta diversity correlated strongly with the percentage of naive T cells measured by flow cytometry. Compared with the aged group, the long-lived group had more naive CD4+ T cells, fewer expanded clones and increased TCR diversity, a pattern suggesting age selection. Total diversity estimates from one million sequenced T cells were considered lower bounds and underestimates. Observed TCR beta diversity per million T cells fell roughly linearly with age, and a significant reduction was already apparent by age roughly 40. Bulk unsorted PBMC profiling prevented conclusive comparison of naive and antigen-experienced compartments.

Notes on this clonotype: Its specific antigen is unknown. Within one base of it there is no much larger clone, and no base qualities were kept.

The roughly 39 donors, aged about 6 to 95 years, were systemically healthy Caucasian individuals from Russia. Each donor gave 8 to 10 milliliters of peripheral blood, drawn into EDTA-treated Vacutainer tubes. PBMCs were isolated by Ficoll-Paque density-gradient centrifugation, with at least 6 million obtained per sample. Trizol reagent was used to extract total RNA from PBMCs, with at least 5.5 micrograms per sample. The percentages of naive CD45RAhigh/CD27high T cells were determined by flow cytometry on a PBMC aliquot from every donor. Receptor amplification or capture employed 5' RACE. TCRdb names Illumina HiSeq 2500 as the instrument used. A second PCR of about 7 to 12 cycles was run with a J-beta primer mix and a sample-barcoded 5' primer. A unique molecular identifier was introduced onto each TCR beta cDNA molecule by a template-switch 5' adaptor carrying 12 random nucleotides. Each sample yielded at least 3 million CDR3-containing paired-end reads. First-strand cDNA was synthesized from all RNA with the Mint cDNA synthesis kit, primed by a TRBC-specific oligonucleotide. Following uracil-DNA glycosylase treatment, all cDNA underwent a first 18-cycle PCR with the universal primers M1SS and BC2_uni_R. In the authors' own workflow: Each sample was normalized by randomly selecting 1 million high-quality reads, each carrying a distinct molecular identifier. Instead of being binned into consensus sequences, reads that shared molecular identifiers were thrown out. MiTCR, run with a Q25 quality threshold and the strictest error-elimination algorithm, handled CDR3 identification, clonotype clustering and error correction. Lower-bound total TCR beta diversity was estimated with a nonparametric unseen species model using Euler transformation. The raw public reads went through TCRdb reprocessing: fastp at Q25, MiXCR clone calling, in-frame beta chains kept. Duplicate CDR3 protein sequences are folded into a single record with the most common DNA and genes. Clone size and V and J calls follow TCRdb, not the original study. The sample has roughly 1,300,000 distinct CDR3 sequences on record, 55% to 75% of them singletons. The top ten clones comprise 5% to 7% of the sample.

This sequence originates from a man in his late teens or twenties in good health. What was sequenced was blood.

The CDR3 region has the sequence CASSVTGTSGADEQYF. Read as DNA, the sequence is TGTGCCAGCAGCGTCACCGGGACTAGCGGGGCCGACGAGCAGTACTTC. Recombination joined TRBV7-9 with TRBJ2-7; 13 junctional bases match TRBD2. From the germline V gene (reference sequence), CDR1 is SEHNR and CDR2 is FQNEAQ. From V the trimming removes 5 bases and from J it removes 5 bases, while the gene matches leave 9 bases of the junction unaccounted for. The CDR3, cysteine through phenylalanine, is 16 amino acids long. CDR3 DNA only is kept here, 48 bases in frame from base 1.